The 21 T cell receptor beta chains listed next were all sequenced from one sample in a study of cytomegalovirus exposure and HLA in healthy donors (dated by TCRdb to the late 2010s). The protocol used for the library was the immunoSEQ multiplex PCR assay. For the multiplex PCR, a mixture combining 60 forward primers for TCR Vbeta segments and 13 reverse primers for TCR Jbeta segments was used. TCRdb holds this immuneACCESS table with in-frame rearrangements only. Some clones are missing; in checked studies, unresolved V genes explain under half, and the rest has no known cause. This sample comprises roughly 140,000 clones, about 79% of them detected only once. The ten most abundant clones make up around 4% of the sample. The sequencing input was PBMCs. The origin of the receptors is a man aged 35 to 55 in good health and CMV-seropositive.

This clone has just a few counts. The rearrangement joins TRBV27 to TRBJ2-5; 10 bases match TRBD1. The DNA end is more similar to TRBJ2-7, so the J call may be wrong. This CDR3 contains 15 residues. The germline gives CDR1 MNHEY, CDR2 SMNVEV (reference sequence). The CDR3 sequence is CASTNLGQGDGEQYF. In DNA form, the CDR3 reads TGTGCCAGCACCAATCTTGGACAGGGGGATGGCGAGCAGTACTTC.

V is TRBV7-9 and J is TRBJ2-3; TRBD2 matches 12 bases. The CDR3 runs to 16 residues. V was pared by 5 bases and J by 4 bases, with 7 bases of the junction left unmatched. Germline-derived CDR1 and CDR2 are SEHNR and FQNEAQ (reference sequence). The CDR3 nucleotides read TGTGCCAGCAGCGCCTCGACTAGCGGGAGATCAGATACGCAGTATTTT. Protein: CASSASTSGRSDTQYF.

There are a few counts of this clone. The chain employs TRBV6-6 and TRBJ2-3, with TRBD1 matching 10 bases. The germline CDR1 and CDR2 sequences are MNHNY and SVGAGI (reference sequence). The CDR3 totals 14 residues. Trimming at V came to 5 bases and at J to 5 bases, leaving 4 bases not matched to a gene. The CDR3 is CASSRWDRGDTQYF. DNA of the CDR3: TGTGCCAGCAGTCGTTGGGACAGGGGAGATACGCAGTATTTT.

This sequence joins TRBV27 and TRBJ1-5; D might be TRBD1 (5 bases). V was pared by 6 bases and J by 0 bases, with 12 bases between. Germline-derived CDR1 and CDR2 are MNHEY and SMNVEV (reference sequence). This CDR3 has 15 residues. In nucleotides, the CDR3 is TGTGCCAGCAGCCGGACACTATATAGCAATCAGCCCCAGCATTTT. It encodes CASSRTLYSNQPQHF.

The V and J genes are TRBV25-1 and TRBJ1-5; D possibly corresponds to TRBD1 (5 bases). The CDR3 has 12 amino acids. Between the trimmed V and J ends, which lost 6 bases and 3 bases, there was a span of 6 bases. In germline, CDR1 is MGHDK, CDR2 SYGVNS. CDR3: CASRDNNQPQHF. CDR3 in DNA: TGTGCCAGCAGGGACAACAATCAGCCCCAGCATTTT.

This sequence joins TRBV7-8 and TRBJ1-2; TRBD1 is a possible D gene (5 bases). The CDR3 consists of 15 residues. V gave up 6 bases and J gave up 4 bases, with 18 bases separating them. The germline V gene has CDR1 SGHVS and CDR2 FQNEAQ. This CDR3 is CASSQSGRGTYGYTF. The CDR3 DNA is TGTGCCAGCAGTCAATCGGGGAGGGGAACCTATGGCTACACCTTC. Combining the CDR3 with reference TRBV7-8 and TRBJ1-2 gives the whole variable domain GAGVSQSPRYKVAKRGQDVALRCDPISGHVSLFWYQQALGQGPEFLTYFQNEAQLDKSGLPSDRFFAERPEGSVSTLKIQRTQQEDSAVYLCASSQSGRGTYGYTFGSGTRLTVV.

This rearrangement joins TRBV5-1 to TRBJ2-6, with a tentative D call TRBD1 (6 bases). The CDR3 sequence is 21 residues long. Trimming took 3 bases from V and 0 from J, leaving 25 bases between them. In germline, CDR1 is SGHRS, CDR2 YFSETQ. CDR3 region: CASSSMAGTRPRGSGANVLTF. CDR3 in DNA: TGCGCCAGCAGCTCTATGGCCGGGACACGTCCCAGGGGCTCTGGGGCCAACGTCCTGACTTTC.

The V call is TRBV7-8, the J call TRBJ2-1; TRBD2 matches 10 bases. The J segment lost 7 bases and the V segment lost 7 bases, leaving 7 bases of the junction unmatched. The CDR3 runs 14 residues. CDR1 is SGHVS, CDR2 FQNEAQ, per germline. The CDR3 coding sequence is TGTGCCAGCAAGAAGCGGGGGGGCGTAAATGAGCAGTTCTTC. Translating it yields CASKKRGGVNEQFF.

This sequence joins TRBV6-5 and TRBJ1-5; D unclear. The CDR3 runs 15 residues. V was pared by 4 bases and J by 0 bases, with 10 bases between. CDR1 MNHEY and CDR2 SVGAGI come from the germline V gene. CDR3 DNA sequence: TGTGCCAGCAGTTGCGCCGCGTATAGCAATCAGCCCCAGCATTTT. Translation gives CASSCAAYSNQPQHF.

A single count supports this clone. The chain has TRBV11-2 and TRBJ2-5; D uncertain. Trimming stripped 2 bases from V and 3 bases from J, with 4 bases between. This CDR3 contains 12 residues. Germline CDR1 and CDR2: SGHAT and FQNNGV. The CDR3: CASSLIEETQYF. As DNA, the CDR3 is TGTGCCAGCAGCTTAATAGAAGAGACCCAGTACTTC. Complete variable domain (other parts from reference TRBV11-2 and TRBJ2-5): EAGVAQSPRYKIIEKRQSVAFWCNPISGHATLYWYQQILGQGPKLLIQFQNNGVVDDSQLPKDRFSAERLKGVDSTLKIQPAKLEDSAVYLCASSLIEETQYFGPGTRLLVL.

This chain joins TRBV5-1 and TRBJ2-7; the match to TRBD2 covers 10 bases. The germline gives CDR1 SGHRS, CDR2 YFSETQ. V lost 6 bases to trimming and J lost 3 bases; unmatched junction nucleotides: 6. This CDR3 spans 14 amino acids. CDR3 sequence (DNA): TGCGCCAGCACCTTCCTAGCGGGAGACTACGAGCAGTACTTC. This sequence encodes CASTFLAGDYEQYF. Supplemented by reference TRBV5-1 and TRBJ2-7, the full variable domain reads KAGVTQTPRYLIKTRGQQVTLSCSPISGHRSVSWYQQTPGQGLQFLFEYFSETQRNKGNFPGRFSGRQFSNSRSEMNVSTLELGDSALYLCASTFLAGDYEQYFGPGTRLTVT.

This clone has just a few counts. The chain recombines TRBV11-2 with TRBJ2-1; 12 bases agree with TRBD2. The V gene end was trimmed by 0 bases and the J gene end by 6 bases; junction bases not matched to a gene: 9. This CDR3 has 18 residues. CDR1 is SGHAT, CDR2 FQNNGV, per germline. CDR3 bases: TGTGCCAGCAGCTTAGATACGACTAGCGGGAGTTTGGGCAATGAGCAGTTCTTC. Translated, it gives CASSLDTTSGSLGNEQFF.

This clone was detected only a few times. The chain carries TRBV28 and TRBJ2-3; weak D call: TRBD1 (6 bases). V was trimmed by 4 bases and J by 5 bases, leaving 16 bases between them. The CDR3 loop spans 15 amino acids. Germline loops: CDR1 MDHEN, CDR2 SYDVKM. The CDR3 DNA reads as TGTGCCAGCAGTTCTTTGACAGGTGGAAAAGATACGCAGTATTTT. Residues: CASSSLTGGKDTQYF.

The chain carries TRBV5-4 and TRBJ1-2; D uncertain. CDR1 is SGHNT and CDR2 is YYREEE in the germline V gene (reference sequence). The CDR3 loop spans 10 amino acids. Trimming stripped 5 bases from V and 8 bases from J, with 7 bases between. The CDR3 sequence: CASRPRGYTF. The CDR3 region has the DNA TGTGCCAGCAGGCCGAGGGGCTACACCTTC. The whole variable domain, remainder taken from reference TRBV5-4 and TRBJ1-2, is ETGVTQSPTHLIKTRGQQVTLRCSSQSGHNTVSWYQQALGQGPQFIFQYYREEENGRGNFPPRFSGLQFPNYSSELNVNALELDDSALYLCASRPRGYTFGSGTRLTVV.

The DNA of the CDR3 is TGTGCCAGCAGCTTTGGCGGGACCCTACCCCAAGAGACCCAGTACTTC. Its translation is CASSFGGTLPQETQYF. This chain links TRBV5-4 with TRBJ2-5; possible D gene TRBD2, 6 bases. CDR3 length: 16 amino acids. V was clipped by 2 bases and J by 1 base, with 15 bases between them. CDR1 and CDR2 from the germline V gene are SGHNT and YYREEE (reference sequence).

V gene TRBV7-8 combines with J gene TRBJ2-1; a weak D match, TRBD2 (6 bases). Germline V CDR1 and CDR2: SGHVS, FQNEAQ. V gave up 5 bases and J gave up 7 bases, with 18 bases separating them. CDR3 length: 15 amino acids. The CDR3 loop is CASSKPGEVGNEQFF. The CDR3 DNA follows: TGTGCCAGCAGCAAACCGGGGGAGGTTGGAAATGAGCAGTTCTTC.

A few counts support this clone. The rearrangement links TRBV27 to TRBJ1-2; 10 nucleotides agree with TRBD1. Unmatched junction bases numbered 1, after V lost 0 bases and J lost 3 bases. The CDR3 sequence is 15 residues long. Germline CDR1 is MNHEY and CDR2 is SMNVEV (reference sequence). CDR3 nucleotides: TGTGCCAGCAGTTTATCGGGGACAGGGGACTATGGCTACACCTTC. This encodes CASSLSGTGDYGYTF.

The CDR3 DNA sequence: TGTGCCAGCAGCGTAGCAGGGGGCGCGAGCGGGGAGCTGTTTTTT. This encodes CASSVAGGASGELFF. The chain combines TRBV9 with TRBJ2-2, with 8 bases lining up with TRBD1. The CDR3 runs to 15 residues. Germline lookup yields CDR1 SGDLS and CDR2 YYNGEE. J was trimmed by 7 bases and V by 0 bases; bases with no gene match: 5. The full variable domain, with the rest looked up from reference TRBV9 and TRBJ2-2, is DSGVTQTPKHLITATGQRVTLRCSPRSGDLSVYWYQQSLDQGLQFLIQYYNGEERAKGNILERFSAQQFPDLHSELNLSSLELGDSALYFCASSVAGGASGELFFGEGSRLTVL.

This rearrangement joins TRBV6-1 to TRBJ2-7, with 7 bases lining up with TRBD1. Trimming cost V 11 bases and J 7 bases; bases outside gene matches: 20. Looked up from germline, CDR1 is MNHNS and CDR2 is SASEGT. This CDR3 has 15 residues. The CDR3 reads CAAAPSADRAGEQYF. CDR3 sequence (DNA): TGTGCCGCTGCCCCCTCCGCTGACAGGGCTGGGGAGCAGTACTTC.

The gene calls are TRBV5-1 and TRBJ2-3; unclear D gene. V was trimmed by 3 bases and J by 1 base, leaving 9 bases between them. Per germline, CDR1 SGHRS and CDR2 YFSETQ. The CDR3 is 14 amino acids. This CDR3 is CASSYLAGTDTQYF. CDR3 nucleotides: TGCGCCAGCAGCTACCTTGCGGGCACAGATACGCAGTATTTT.

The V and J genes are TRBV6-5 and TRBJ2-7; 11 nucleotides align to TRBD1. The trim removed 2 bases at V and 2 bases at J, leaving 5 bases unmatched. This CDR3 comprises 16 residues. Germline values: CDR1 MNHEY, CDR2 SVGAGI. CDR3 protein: CASSYRWDRGTYEQYF. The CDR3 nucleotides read TGTGCCAGCAGTTACAGGTGGGACAGGGGGACCTACGAGCAGTACTTC.